This T cell receptor (beta chain) was profiled in a study of naive and memory T cell subsets. Study-level findings and limits: Over 85% of naive TCR sequences appeared only once, unlike memory subsets. Naive repertoires, especially CD8, held a few larger clonotypes, possibly memory cells re-expressing CD45RA.

The beta constant-region primer was an equimolar mix of two oligonucleotides covering TRBC1 and TRBC2. Nested alpha and beta constant-region primers with the SP2 primer drove four PCR rounds on ligated cDNA. Via MiXCR, TCRdb re-called the UMI-ligation and nested PCR reads, giving one row per CDR3 protein. This sample has roughly 100,000 distinct CDR3 sequences, with approximately 10% found just once. This clonotype was counted only a few times. As yet, its antigen is unknown. CD8 T cells were positively selected from what remained after CD4 positive selection. Cells stained for CD3, CD4, CD8, CD45RA, CD27 and viability were sorted into four CD45RA/CD27 subsets. This TCR was recovered from a human donor in good health. Sequencing input: naive CD4+ T cells from blood.

CDR3 protein: CATSRSHSNQPQHF. In nucleotides, the CDR3 is TGTGCCACCAGCAGATCCCATAGCAATCAGCCCCAGCATTTT. The V call is TRBV15, the J call TRBJ1-5; D is ambiguous. V was pared by 2 bases and J by 0 bases, with 5 bases between. The CDR3 sequence is 14 residues long. Germline CDR1 and CDR2: LNHNV and YYDKDF (reference sequence).